Below are 11 T cell receptor beta chains sequenced from a single sample in a study of cytomegalovirus exposure and HLA in healthy donors. Profiled with immunoSEQ multiplex PCR; TCRdb holds only in-frame clones, not every one. The sample records about 220,000 clones, roughly 83% being singletons. Sequencing was done on a sample of PBMCs. The receptors here all came from a woman aged 25-40 years in good health and CMV-seropositive.

The rearrangement uses TRBV29-1 and TRBJ2-2, with D hard to call. Germline-derived CDR1 and CDR2 are SQVTM and ANQGSEA. This CDR3 spans 13 amino acids. The V end lost 4 bases, the J end lost 5 bases, and 11 bases lay between the germline ends. Here the CDR3 DNA reads TGCAGCGTTGTTTCCTGGGATACCGGGGAGCTGTTTTTT. Amino acid sequence: CSVVSWDTGELFF.

V usage is TRBV6-5 and J usage is TRBJ1-1; no clear D gene. This CDR3 has 14 amino acids. Germline values: CDR1 MNHEY, CDR2 SVGAGI. Trimming removed 1 base at V and 1 base at J, with 7 bases between. The CDR3 protein is CASSYFGENTEAFF. The CDR3, as DNA: TGTGCCAGCAGTTACTTCGGGGAGAACACTGAAGCTTTCTTT.

The chain carries TRBV30 and TRBJ2-6, with 8 bases matching TRBD1. The CDR3 sequence is 14 residues long. Germline V CDR1 and CDR2: GTSNPN, SVGIG (reference sequence). The CDR3 region is CAGQAGSGANVLTF. In DNA form, the CDR3 reads TGTGCGGGACAGGCCGGCTCTGGGGCCAACGTCCTGACTTTC.

This rearrangement joins TRBV11-3 to TRBJ2-3; D gene unclear. CDR3 size: 13 residues. From germline, CDR1 is SGHNT and CDR2 YENEEA. Between the trimmed V and J ends, which lost 7 bases and 0 bases, there was a span of 8 bases. The CDR3 loop is CASTTQSTDTQYF. The CDR3 DNA sequence: TGTGCCAGCACGACCCAAAGCACAGATACGCAGTATTTT.

J is TRBJ2-1 and V is TRBV7-9, with TRBD2 identical over 8 bases. CDR3 length: 14 residues. Germline V CDR1 and CDR2: SEHNR, FQNEAQ (reference sequence). Trimming cost V 2 bases and J 13 bases; bases outside gene matches: 10. CDR3 DNA sequence: TGTGCCAGCAGCTTAATGGGTAGCGGGACGTCCCAGTTCTTC. Protein product: CASSLMGSGTSQFF.

This clone has just a few counts. The identical CDR3 is also encoded by other nucleotide sequences in the sample. J is TRBJ2-1 and V is TRBV9; TRBD2 matches at 10 bases. Germline assignment: CDR1 SGDLS and CDR2 YYNGEE. The CDR3 is 15 amino acids. Losses at the gene ends were 4 bases for V and 0 bases for J; bases not matched to a gene: 1. DNA of the CDR3: TGTGCCAGCAGCCCTAGCGGGAGCTCCTACAATGAGCAGTTCTTC. Protein product: CASSPSGSSYNEQFF.

The chain joins TRBV19 to TRBJ2-1, with D possibly matching TRBD2 (5 bases). The CDR3 sequence is 15 residues long. Germline CDR1 and CDR2: LNHDA and SQIVND (reference sequence). V lost 4 bases and J 3 bases, leaving 13 bases between the germline ends. CDR3 sequence reads: CASSTLEASYNEQFF. The CDR3 DNA sequence: TGTGCCAGTAGTACGCTGGAGGCCAGCTACAATGAGCAGTTCTTC.

The J gene is TRBJ1-1, the V gene TRBV7-9; no clear D gene. Germline loops: CDR1 SEHNR, CDR2 FQNEAQ (reference sequence). Trimming removed 4 bases at V and 5 bases at J, with 11 bases between. This CDR3 region has 13 residues. DNA for the CDR3: TGTGCCAGCAGCTCTCCGGGGTGGACTGAAGCTTTCTTT. Encoded protein: CASSSPGWTEAFF.

The chain couples TRBV18 to TRBJ1-4; 11 bases map to TRBD1. J gave up 8 bases and V 4 bases, and 6 bases lay outside the gene matches. The CDR3 extends over 15 amino acids. The germline CDR1 and CDR2 sequences are KGHSH and LQKENI. In DNA form, the CDR3 reads TGTGCCAGCTCACGAGCCGGGACAGGGGGAGAAAAACTGTTTTTT. Protein: CASSRAGTGGEKLFF.

The chain links TRBV27 to TRBJ1-1; D not resolved. The V end lost 8 bases, the J end lost 6 bases, and 7 bases lay between the germline ends. The CDR3 spans 10 residues. The germline V gene encodes CDR1 MNHEY and CDR2 SMNVEV (reference sequence). In DNA, the CDR3 is TGTGCCAGCGGGAGGGCTGAAGCTTTCTTT. It specifies CASGRAEAFF.

This chain links TRBV7-2 with TRBJ1-1; D uncertain. The CDR3 has 13 residues. V was cut by 0 bases and J by 6 bases, with 8 bases left in between. Looked up from germline, CDR1 is SGHTA and CDR2 is FQGNSA. The CDR3 nucleotides read TGTGCCAGCAGCTTAGCGGGGAGAGCTGAAGCTTTCTTT. This codes for CASSLAGRAEAFF.